The 3 T cell receptor beta chains given below trace back to one sample, sequenced in a study of T cell repertoires in cytomegalovirus infection (dated by TCRdb to the late 2010s). Sequencing relied on an Illumina HiSeq 1500. TCRdb applied fastp at Q25 and MiXCR to the public reads, then kept only in-frame beta chains. For every CDR3 protein sequence, its rows merge into one entry that carries the most common genes and DNA. This sample comprises roughly 230,000 distinct CDR3 sequences, over 15% of them detected only once. The ten top clones hold roughly 50% of the sample. The specimen sequenced was CD8+ T cells from PBMCs. The receptors derive from a human donor in good health (CMV status not recorded). Some clones in this sample may be carry-over from other donors' samples.

This clonotype was detected a few times. This sequence joins TRBV13 and TRBJ2-7, with D possibly being TRBD1 or TRBD2 (5 bases each). The germline V gene encodes CDR1 PRHDT and CDR2 FYEKMQ (reference sequence). V shed 1 base and J shed 2 bases, with 9 bases lying between them. This CDR3 is built from 14 residues. CDR3 DNA sequence: TGTGCCAGCAGCTTAGAGCAGGGAGCCTACGAGCAGTACTTC. As protein: CASSLEQGAYEQYF.

There are a few counts of this clonotype. The V gene is TRBV5-1, the J gene TRBJ1-4; 9 nucleotides line up with TRBD1. Germline CDR1 is SGHRS and CDR2 is YFSETQ. V trimming: 0 bases; J trimming: 4 bases; junction bases outside the gene matches: 7. This CDR3 is built from 17 residues. The CDR3 loop is CASSLAATGGSNEKLFF. In nucleotides, the CDR3 is TGCGCCAGCAGCTTGGCCGCAACAGGGGGCAGTAATGAAAAACTGTTTTTT.

This clonotype was counted many times. This sequence joins TRBV7-2 and TRBJ1-2, with 8 bases matching TRBD1. Looked up from germline, CDR1 is SGHTA and CDR2 is FQGNSA. This CDR3 is built from 16 residues. After removal of 5 bases from V and 4 bases from J, the junction contained 12 bases not matched to a gene. The CDR3 DNA reads TGTGCCAGCAGCGTTAAATCGACAGGGGTTGGCTATGGCTACACCTTC. As protein: CASSVKSTGVGYGYTF.